Sequencing of this TCR beta chain was carried out in a study of T-cell reconstitution after alpha-beta-depleted transplantation in children. Trimming cost V 4 bases and J 5 bases, with 10 bases left between them. Germline CDR1 SGHKS, CDR2 YYEKEE (reference sequence). The CDR3 is 13 amino acids. A library of TCRbeta sequences, prepared with unique molecular identifiers, was generated. TCRdb re-analysed the PCR reads in MiXCR, keeping a single row per CDR3 protein. The repertoire holds some 310,000 distinct CDR3 sequences, roughly 21% seen once, with 9.5% to 13% in the top ten. In its sample, this clonotype was seen a few times.

The chain couples TRBV5-5 to TRBJ1-5, with D perhaps matching TRBD1 (5 bases). This clonotype was obtained from a male patient aged 10 to 17 who had a stem cell transplant for acute lymphoblastic leukemia, so the T cells may come from the graft donor. This sample comprised PBMCs, mostly from graft donor cells, obtained 180 days after TCRalphabeta/CD19-depleted stem cell transplant. In DNA form, the CDR3 reads TGTGCCAGCAGCCTACAGGTGTATCAGCCCCAGCATTTT. Translated, it gives CASSLQVYQPQHF.